The 3 T cell receptor beta chains reported below all come from one sample, sequenced in a study of naive and memory T cell subsets. The SP2 primer and nested alpha and beta constant region primers amplified ligated cDNA in four rounds. TCRdb passed the UMI-ligation and nested PCR reads through MiXCR, listing each CDR3 protein once. The sample lists roughly 36,000 distinct CDR3 sequences, 11% occurring once. Treatment reported: skin biopsy from PPD injection site in Mantoux-positive individual. An oligonucleotide containing a UMI was ligated to the 3' end of TCR cDNA. The source was skin, collected from a tuberculin skin test site. Receptors originate from an adult in good health.

This clonotype came up a few times. This chain uses TRBV29-1 with TRBJ2-7; 9 nucleotides match TRBD1. Germline loops: CDR1 SQVTM, CDR2 ANQGSEA. CDR3 size: 13 residues. V gave up 2 bases and J gave up 5 bases; unmatched junction bases: 4. CDR3 coding DNA: TGCAGCGTTGAACAGGACAGGGGTAACGAGCAGTACTTC. This sequence encodes CSVEQDRGNEQYF.

This clonotype is medium-sized by share. The J gene is TRBJ2-2, the V gene TRBV28; no clear D. Germline V gene sequence: CDR1 MDHEN, CDR2 SYDVKM. The CDR3 runs to 12 residues. V was trimmed by 3 bases and J by 8 bases, leaving 7 bases between them. The CDR3 DNA is TGTGCCAGCAGTTTCGCTAAAGGGGAGCTGTTTTTT. This translates into CASSFAKGELFF.

This clonotype occurred a few times. The chain joins TRBV11-1 to TRBJ2-1; 10 bases agree with TRBD2. CDR3 length: 15 residues. Germline-derived CDR1 and CDR2 are SGHAT and FQDESV (reference sequence). The V and J ends lost 5 bases and 4 bases, in that order; junction bases with no gene match: 5. For the CDR3, the DNA is TGTGCCAGCAGCGTGGCTAGCGGGAGTTACAATGAGCAGTTCTTC. It specifies CASSVASGSYNEQFF.